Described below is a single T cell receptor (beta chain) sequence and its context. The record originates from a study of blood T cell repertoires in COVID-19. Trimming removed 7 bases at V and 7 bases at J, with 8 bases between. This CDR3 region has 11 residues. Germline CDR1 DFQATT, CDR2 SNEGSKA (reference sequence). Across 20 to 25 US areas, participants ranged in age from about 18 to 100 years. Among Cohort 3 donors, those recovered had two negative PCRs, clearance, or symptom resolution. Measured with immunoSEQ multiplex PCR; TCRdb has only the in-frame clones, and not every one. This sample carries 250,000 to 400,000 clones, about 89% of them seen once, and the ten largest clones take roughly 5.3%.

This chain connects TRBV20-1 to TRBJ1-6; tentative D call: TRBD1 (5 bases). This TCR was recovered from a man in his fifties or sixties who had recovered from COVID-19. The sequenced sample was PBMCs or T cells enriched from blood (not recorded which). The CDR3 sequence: CSVQGNSPLHF. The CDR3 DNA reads TGCAGTGTCCAGGGAAATTCACCCCTCCACTTT.